The T cell receptor beta chain under discussion was sequenced for a study of shared clonotypes between healthy human individuals. With 4 bases removed from V and 3 bases from J, the gap between germline ends came to 13 bases. The germline V gene encodes CDR1 SGHDN and CDR2 FVKESK. The CDR3 has 14 amino acids. Measured with immunoSEQ multiplex PCR; TCRdb has only the in-frame clones, and not every one. The sample contains 2,500,000 or so clones, less than 95% of which appear only once. A CD45RA+ naive subset and a CD45RA-negative memory subset were split from CD4+ cells. This TCR was sampled from a young man in good health. Some clones in this sample may be carry-over from other donors' samples. This chain links TRBV14 with TRBJ2-7, with unresolved D. Input material: naive CD4+ T cells from PBMCs. Indicated subset: CD45RA+ positively selected. CDR3 loop: CASSRSTDFYEQYF. The CDR3 DNA reads TGTGCCAGCAGCCGTTCGACGGATTTCTACGAGCAGTACTTC.